Given below is one T cell receptor beta chain in context. What it binds is unknown. This sample is drawn from a study of T cell responses to AZD1222 COVID-19 vaccine. Points from the study as a whole: The donors showed a predominance of white British ancestry and of females, with possible underestimation of clonal diversity. Baseline serostatus was positive in only five to seven AZD1222 recipients.

This CDR3 has 11 residues. V lost 8 bases and J 5 bases, leaving 9 bases between the germline ends. Germline assignment: CDR1 MDHEN and CDR2 SYDVKM. The assay was immunoSEQ multiplex PCR, and TCRdb's table has in-frame clones only and misses some. The sample includes around 90,000 clones, 90% to 95% of them seen just once. Specimen: peripheral blood, collected on day 0 of MenACWY control vaccination. V gene TRBV28 combines with J gene TRBJ2-5, with D hard to call. The source of this sequence is an adult in good health. CDR3 in DNA: TGTGCCAGCGCCTATAGGGAGACCCAGTACTTC. It specifies CASAYRETQYF.